The clone carrying this TCR beta chain was seen at least ten times. Graves' hyperthyroidism was deemed stable absent ophthalmopathy progression within 18 months. Hyperthyroidism in the patients, aged 18 to 65, was newly diagnosed and under 2 months in duration. Together with thyroid ultrasound, orbital computed tomography, serum thyroxine and TRAb, clinical symptoms were used for diagnoses. Fresh peripheral blood, approximately 10 ml, yielded the PBMCs. This entry is derived from a study of T cells in Graves' hyperthyroidism and ophthalmopathy. RNA transcripts gave rise to amplified TCR beta CDR3 regions. RT-PCR in the first round (using the HTBI primer set) targeted the TCR CDR3. TCRdb ran MiXCR on the multiplex PCR reads and lists one entry per CDR3 protein. The profile shows about 690,000 distinct CDR3 sequences, approximately 15% of them singletons. This sequence was found in a man between 45 and 60 years old with Graves' hyperthyroidism. Sequenced: blood.

The CDR3 coding sequence is TGTGCCAGCAGCTTAGAGGAAGAGGGTGAGCAGTTCTTC. Its translation is CASSLEEEGEQFF. V and J are TRBV7-9 and TRBJ2-1, with D perhaps matching TRBD2 (5 bases). V lost 1 base, J lost 9 bases, and 10 bases lay in between. This CDR3 has 13 amino acids. Germline CDR1 is SEHNR and CDR2 is FQNEAQ (reference sequence).